These 7 T cell receptor beta chains were sequenced from one sample in a study of OX40 agonist ivuxolimab in advanced cancers. Libraries were prepared by immunoSEQ multiplex PCR; TCRdb keeps only in-frame clonotypes and omits some of them. The sample includes roughly 70,000 clones, around 80% of them seen just once. The specimen comprised CD4+ or CD8+ T cells sorted from blood, sampled in a trial of the OX40 agonist ivuxolimab. These receptors were taken from an adult with an advanced solid tumor such as melanoma, head and neck, liver or kidney cancer.

The count of this clone is one. Here the CDR3 reads CASSLAEGGGSPLHF. For the CDR3, the DNA is TGTGCCAGCAGTCTAGCAGAGGGAGGTGGCTCACCCCTCCACTTT. The chain recombines TRBV28 with TRBJ1-6; the D is unclear. Deletions cut 5 bases from V and 10 bases from J, with 18 bases between. This CDR3 is built from 15 residues. The germline V gene encodes CDR1 MDHEN and CDR2 SYDVKM.

This clone appeared a single time. The chain couples TRBV30 to TRBJ2-2; possible D gene TRBD1, 5 bases. V dropped 7 bases and J dropped 6 bases, with 21 bases sitting between them. Germline V gene data show CDR1 as GTSNPN and CDR2 as SVGIG (reference sequence). The CDR3 consists of 15 residues. The CDR3 here is CASTKQVWVAGELFF. The CDR3 DNA is TGTGCCTCCACTAAACAGGTCTGGGTAGCCGGGGAGCTGTTTTTT.

The rearrangement uses TRBV19 and TRBJ2-7; possibly TRBD2 for D (5 bases). Trimming took 3 bases from V and 5 from J, leaving 14 bases between them. The germline gives CDR1 LNHDA, CDR2 SQIVND (reference sequence). The CDR3 contains 14 residues. The CDR3 DNA is TGTGCCAGTAGTATGGGGAGCCGTTCCGACGAGCAGTACTTC. The encoded protein is CASSMGSRSDEQYF. Full variable domain (rest looked up from reference TRBV19 and TRBJ2-7): DGGITQSPKYLFRKEGQNVTLSCEQNLNHDAMYWYRQDPGQGLRLIYYSQIVNDFQKGDIAEGYSVSREKKESFPLTVTSAQKNPTAFYLCASSMGSRSDEQYFGPGTRLTVT.

The chain uses TRBV18 and TRBJ1-1, with D hard to call. Germline V gives CDR1 KGHSH, CDR2 LQKENI. The V and J ends lost 6 bases and 5 bases respectively, with 13 bases between them. This CDR3 is built from 13 residues. This CDR3 is CASSAWEQTEAFF. CDR3 coding DNA: TGTGCCAGCTCCGCTTGGGAGCAAACTGAAGCTTTCTTT.

The genes are TRBV7-9 and TRBJ1-4; the D is unclear. CDR3 length equals 14 residues. Trimming pared 1 base from V and 8 bases from J, leaving 11 bases between. Per the germline V gene, CDR1 is SEHNR and CDR2 is FQNEAQ (reference sequence). The CDR3 DNA sequence: TGTGCCAGCAGCTTAGGGGGAGGCAACGAAAAACTGTTTTTT. Translating gives CASSLGGGNEKLFF.

V usage is TRBV19 and J usage is TRBJ2-7, with D perhaps being TRBD1 or TRBD2 (5 bases each). The V gene's germline CDR1 is LNHDA and CDR2 SQIVND (reference sequence). V was cut by 8 bases and J by 0 bases, with 8 bases left in between. CDR3 size: 12 residues. The CDR3 DNA follows: TGTGCCAGTGAGGGGAGCTCCTACGAGCAGTACTTC. Protein product: CASEGSSYEQYF.

The V and J genes are TRBV25-1 and TRBJ1-4, with TRBD1 matching 8 bases. J lost 5 bases, V lost 7 bases, and 6 bases had no gene match. The CDR3 totals 14 residues. Germline CDR1 MGHDK, CDR2 SYGVNS. CDR3 nucleotide sequence: TGTGCCAGCATTCCCGGGACAGGAAATGAAAAACTGTTTTTT. This translates into CASIPGTGNEKLFF.